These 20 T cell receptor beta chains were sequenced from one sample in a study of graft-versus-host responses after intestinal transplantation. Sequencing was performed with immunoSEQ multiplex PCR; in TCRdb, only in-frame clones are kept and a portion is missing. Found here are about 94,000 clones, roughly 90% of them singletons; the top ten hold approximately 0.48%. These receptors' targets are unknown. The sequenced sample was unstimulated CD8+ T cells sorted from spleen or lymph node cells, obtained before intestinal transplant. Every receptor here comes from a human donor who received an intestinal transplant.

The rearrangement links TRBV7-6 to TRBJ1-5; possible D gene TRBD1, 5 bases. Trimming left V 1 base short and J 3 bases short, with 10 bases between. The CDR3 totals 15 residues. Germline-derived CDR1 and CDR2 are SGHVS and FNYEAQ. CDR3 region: CASSLVPGLNQPQHF. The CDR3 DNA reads TGTGCCAGCAGCTTAGTCCCAGGGCTCAATCAGCCCCAGCATTTT.

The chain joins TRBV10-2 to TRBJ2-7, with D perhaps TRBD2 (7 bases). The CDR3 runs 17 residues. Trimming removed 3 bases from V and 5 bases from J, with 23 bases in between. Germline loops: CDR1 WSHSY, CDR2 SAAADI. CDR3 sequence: CASSDRGGLTSFDEQYF. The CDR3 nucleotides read TGCGCCAGCAGTGACAGGGGAGGGCTGACTAGTTTCGACGAGCAGTACTTC.

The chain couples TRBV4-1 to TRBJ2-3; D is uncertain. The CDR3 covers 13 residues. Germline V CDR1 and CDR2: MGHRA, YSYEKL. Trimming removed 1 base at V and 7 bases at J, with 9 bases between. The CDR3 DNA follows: TGCGCCAGCAGCCAAGGGGCAACGAATACGCAGTATTTT. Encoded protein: CASSQGATNTQYF.

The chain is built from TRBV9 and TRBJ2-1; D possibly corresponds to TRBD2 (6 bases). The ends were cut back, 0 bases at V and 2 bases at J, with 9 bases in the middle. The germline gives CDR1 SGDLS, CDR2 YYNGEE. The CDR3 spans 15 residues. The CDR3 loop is CASSVGGRPYNEQFF. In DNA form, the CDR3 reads TGTGCCAGCAGCGTAGGTGGGAGGCCCTACAATGAGCAGTTCTTC.

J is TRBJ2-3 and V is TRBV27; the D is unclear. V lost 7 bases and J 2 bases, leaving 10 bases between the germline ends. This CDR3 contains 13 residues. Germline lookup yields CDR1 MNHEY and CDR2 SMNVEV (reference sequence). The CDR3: CASTRYLTDTQYF. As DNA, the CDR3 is TGTGCCAGCACCAGGTACCTCACAGATACGCAGTATTTT.

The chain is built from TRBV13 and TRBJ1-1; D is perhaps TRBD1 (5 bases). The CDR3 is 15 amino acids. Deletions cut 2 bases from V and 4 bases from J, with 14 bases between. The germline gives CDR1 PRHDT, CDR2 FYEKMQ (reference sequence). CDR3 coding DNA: TGTGCCAGCAGCTTACCGTCAGGGTGGACCACTGAAGCTTTCTTT. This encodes CASSLPSGWTTEAFF.

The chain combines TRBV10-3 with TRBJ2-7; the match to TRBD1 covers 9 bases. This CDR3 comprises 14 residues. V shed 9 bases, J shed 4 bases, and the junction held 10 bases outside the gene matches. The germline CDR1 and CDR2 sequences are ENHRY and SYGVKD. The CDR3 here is CAINLQGAGYEQYF. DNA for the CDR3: TGTGCCATAAACTTACAGGGGGCTGGGTACGAGCAGTACTTC.

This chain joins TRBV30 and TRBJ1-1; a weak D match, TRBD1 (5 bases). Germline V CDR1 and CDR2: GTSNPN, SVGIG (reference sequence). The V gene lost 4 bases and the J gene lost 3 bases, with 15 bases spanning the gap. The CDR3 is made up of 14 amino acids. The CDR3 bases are TGTGCCTGGACTTCTGGGGGGGGGTACACTGAAGCTTTCTTT. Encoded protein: CAWTSGGGYTEAFF.

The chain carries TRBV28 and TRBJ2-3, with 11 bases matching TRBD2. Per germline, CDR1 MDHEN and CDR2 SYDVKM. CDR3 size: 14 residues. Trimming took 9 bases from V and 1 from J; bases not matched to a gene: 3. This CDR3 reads CASGLAGRTDTQYF. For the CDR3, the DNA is TGTGCCAGTGGACTAGCGGGCCGCACAGATACGCAGTATTTT.

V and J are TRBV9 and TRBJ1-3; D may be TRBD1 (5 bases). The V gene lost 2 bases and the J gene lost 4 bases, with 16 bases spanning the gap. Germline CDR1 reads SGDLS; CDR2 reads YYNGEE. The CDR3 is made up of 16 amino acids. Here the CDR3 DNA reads TGTGCCAGCAGCGTTGGACGAAGGGGCGTCGGAAACACCATATATTTT. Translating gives CASSVGRRGVGNTIYF.

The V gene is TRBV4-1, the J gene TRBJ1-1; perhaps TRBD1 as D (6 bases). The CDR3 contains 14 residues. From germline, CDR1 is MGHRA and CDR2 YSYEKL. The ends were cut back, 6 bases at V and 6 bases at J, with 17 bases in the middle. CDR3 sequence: CASSHRDGDAEAFF. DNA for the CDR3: TGCGCCAGCAGTCACAGGGACGGTGACGCTGAAGCTTTCTTT.

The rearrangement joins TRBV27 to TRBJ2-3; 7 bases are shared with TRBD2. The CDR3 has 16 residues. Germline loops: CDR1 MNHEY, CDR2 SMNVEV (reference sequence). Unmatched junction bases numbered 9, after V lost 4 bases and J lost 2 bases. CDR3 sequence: CASSYKAGELTDTQYF. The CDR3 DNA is TGTGCCAGCAGTTACAAGGCGGGAGAACTCACAGATACGCAGTATTTT.

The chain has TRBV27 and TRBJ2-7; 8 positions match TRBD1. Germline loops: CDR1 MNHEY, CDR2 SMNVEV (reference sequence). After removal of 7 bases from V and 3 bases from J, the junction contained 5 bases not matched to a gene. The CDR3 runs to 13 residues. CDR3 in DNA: TGTGCCAGCATTGGACAGGGCGACTACGAGCAGTACTTC. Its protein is CASIGQGDYEQYF.

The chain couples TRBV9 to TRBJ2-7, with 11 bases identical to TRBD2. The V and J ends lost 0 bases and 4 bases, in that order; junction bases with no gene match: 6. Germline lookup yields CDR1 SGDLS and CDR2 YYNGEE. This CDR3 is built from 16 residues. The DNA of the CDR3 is TGTGCCAGCAGCGTAGACGGACTAGCGGGCGAATACGAGCAGTACTTC. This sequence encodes CASSVDGLAGEYEQYF.

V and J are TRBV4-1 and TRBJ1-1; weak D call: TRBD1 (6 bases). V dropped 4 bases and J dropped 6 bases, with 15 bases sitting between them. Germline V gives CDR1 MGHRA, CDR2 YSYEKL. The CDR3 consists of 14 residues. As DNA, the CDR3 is TGCGCCAGCAGCCTACGGACAGTCTTTCCTGAAGCTTTCTTT. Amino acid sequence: CASSLRTVFPEAFF.

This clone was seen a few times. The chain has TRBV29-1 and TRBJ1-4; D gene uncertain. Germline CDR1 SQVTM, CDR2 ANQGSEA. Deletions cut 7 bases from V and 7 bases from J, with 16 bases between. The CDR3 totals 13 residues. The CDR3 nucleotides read TGCAGCGCTTTGGGAGTTACCGGTGAAAAACTGTTTTTT. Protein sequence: CSALGVTGEKLFF.

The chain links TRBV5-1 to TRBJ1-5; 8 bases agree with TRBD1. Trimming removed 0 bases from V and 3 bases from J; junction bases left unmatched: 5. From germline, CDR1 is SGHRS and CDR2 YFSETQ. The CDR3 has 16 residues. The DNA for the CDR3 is TGCGCCAGCAGCTTGGGAGGACAGGGCACCAATCAGCCCCAGCATTTT. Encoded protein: CASSLGGQGTNQPQHF.

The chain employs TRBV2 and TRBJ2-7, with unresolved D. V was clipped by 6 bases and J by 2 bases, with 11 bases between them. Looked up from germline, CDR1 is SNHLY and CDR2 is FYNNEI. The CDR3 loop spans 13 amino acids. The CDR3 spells CASSVGGAYEQYF. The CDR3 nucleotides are TGTGCCAGCAGCGTAGGCGGAGCCTACGAGCAGTACTTC.

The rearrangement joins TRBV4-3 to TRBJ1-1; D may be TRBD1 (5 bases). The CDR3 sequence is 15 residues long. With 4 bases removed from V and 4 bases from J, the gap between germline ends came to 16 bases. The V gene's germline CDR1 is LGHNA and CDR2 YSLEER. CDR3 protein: CASSRSGERGTEAFF. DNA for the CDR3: TGCGCCAGCAGCCGCTCGGGGGAGAGGGGCACTGAAGCTTTCTTT.

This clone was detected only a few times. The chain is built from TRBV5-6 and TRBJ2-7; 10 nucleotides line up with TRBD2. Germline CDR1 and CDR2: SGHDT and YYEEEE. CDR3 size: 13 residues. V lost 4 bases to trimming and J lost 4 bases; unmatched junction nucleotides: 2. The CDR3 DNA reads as TGTGCCAGCAGCGCTAGCGGGAGTTACGAGCAGTACTTC. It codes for CASSASGSYEQYF.